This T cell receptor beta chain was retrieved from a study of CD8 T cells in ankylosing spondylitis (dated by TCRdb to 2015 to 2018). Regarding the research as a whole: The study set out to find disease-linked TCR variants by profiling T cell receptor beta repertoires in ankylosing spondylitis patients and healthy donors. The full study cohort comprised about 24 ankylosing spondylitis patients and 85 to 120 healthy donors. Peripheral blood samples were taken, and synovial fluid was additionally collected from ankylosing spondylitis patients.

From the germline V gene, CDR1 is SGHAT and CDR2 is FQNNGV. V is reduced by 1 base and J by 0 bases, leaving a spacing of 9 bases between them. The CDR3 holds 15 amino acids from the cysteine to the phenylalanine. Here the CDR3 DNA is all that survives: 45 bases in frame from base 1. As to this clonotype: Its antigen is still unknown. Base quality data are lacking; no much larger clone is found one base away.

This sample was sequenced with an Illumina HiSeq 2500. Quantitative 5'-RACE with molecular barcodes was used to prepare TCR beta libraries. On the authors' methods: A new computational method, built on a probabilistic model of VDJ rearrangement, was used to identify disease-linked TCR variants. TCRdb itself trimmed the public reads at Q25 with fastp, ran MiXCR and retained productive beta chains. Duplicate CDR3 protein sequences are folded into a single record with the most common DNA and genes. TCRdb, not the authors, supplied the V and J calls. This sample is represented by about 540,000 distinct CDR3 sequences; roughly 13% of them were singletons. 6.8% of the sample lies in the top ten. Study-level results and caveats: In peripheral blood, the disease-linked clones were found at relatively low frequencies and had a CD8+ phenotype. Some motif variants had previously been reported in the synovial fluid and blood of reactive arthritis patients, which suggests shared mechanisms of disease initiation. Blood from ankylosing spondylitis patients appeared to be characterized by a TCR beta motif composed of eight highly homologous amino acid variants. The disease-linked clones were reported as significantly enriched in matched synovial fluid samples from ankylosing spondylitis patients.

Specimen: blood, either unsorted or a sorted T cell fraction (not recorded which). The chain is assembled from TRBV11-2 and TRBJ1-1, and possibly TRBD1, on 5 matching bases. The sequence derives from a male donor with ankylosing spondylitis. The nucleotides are TGTGCCAGCAGCTTAGGACAGCCCATGAACACTGAAGCTTTCTTT. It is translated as CASSLGQPMNTEAFF.